Below are 26 T cell receptor beta chains sequenced from a single sample in a study of T cell repertoires in cytomegalovirus infection. These receptors' targets are unknown. MiXCR was run by TCRdb on the reads, yielding one entry per CDR3 protein. The data show a few hundred thousand distinct CDR3 sequences, with about 33% seen just once and roughly 16% held by the top ten. This material consisted of cultured PBMCs, taken from culture after CMV antigen stimulation. These receptors originate from a human donor in good health (CMV status not recorded). Some clones in this sample may be carry-over from other donors' samples.

This clonotype has just a few counts. The CDR3 nucleotides read TGCGCCAGCAGCCAAGCGTCCCTAGCGGGGCAAGAGACCCAGTACTTC. The encoded protein is CASSQASLAGQETQYF. The chain uses TRBV4-3 and TRBJ2-5; 9 bases fit TRBD2. Germline V gene data show CDR1 as LGHNA and CDR2 as YSLEER. The CDR3 consists of 16 residues. V lost 1 base to trimming and J lost 2 bases; unmatched junction nucleotides: 5.

This clonotype was counted between two and nine times. The CDR3 nucleotides are TGTGCCAGCAGTCTAGCTGGGGGGGAGAGGTCCTATAATTCACCCCTCCACTTT. This gives the protein CASSLAGGERSYNSPLHF. The J gene is TRBJ1-6, the V gene TRBV6-1; tentative D call: TRBD1 (5 bases). CDR1 and CDR2 from the germline V gene are MNHNS and SASEGT. The CDR3 is made up of 18 amino acids. V was shortened by 5 bases and J by 1 base, with 18 bases between the two germline ends.

This clonotype was seen a handful of times. The J gene is TRBJ1-1, the V gene TRBV7-6; the D gene is possibly TRBD1 (6 bases). With 4 bases removed from V and 2 bases from J, the gap between germline ends came to 14 bases. CDR1 and CDR2 (germline): SGHVS, FNYEAQ. The CDR3 contains 15 residues. CDR3 coding DNA: TGTGCCAGCAGCTCTCGACAGGCGAAAAACACTGAAGCTTTCTTT. This gives the protein CASSSRQAKNTEAFF.

The gene calls are TRBV7-2 and TRBJ2-2; D is perhaps TRBD2 (7 bases). The ends were cut back, 6 bases at V and 6 bases at J, with 11 bases in the middle. The CDR3 runs to 13 residues. The germline V gene encodes CDR1 SGHTA and CDR2 FQGNSA. CDR3 coding DNA: TGTGCCAGCAGGCTAGGGGGGGCCGGGGAGCTGTTTTTT. Translation: CASRLGGAGELFF.

This clonotype was seen a few times. The V call is TRBV5-1, the J call TRBJ2-5, with 7 bases lining up with TRBD1. This CDR3 is built from 15 residues. CDR1 is SGHRS, CDR2 YFSETQ, per germline. V lost 4 bases to trimming and J lost 2 bases; unmatched junction nucleotides: 8. CDR3 DNA: TGCGCCAGCAGCCTGGGGGACAGTTTACAAGAGACCCAGTACTTC. As protein: CASSLGDSLQETQYF.

The genes are TRBV7-2 and TRBJ2-1, with 10 bases identical to TRBD2. This CDR3 contains 17 residues. Germline V gene lookup returns CDR1 SGHTA and CDR2 FQGNSA. V dropped 3 bases and J dropped 4; count of bases not matched to a gene: 9. The CDR3 bases are TGTGCCAGCAGCTTCAGGGCTAGCGGGAGTTCGTACAATGAGCAGTTCTTC. Translating gives CASSFRASGSSYNEQFF.

This clonotype turned up a few times. V usage is TRBV7-8 and J usage is TRBJ2-1; 8 bases line up with TRBD2. V trimming: 4 bases; J trimming: 4 bases; junction bases outside the gene matches: 15. The CDR3 has 18 residues. The germline V gene encodes CDR1 SGHVS and CDR2 FQNEAQ. CDR3 nucleotide sequence: TGTGCCAGCAGCTCAAATAGCGGGGCCACGATAGGGTACAATGAGCAGTTCTTC. Its translation: CASSSNSGATIGYNEQFF.

This clonotype has a handful of counts. The rearrangement links TRBV28 to TRBJ1-4; TRBD1 matches at 7 bases. In germline, CDR1 is MDHEN, CDR2 SYDVKM. J gave up 1 base and V 5 bases, and 7 bases lay outside the gene matches. The CDR3 runs to 16 residues. The CDR3 loop reads CASSPGTALTNEKLFF. DNA for the CDR3: TGTGCCAGCAGTCCCGGGACAGCTTTAACTAATGAAAAACTGTTTTTT.

The chain recombines TRBV6-5 with TRBJ2-7; either TRBD1 or TRBD2 may fit D (5 bases each). The CDR3 contains 13 residues. CDR1 is MNHEY and CDR2 is SVGAGI in the germline V gene. Trimming took 0 bases from V and 7 from J, leaving 10 bases between them. The DNA of the CDR3 is TGTGCCAGCAGTTACTCGAGTTGGGGGGAGCAGTACTTC. Translation gives CASSYSSWGEQYF.

CDR3 residues: CASSRGQTYTEAFF. In DNA, the CDR3 is TGTGCCAGCAGCCGGGGACAGACCTACACTGAAGCTTTCTTT. The chain recombines TRBV5-4 with TRBJ1-1, with 7 positions matching TRBD1. V dropped 4 bases and J dropped 3; count of bases not matched to a gene: 6. Germline assignment: CDR1 SGHNT and CDR2 YYREEE (reference sequence). This CDR3 contains 14 residues. Looking up the rest from reference TRBV5-4 and TRBJ1-1 gives the full variable domain: ETGVTQSPTHLIKTRGQQVTLRCSSQSGHNTVSWYQQALGQGPQFIFQYYREEENGRGNFPPRFSGLQFPNYSSELNVNALELDDSALYLCASSRGQTYTEAFFGQGTRLTVV.

The chain links TRBV11-2 to TRBJ2-1, with D maybe TRBD1 (6 bases). CDR1 SGHAT and CDR2 FQNNGV come from the germline V gene. The CDR3 has 13 amino acids. The V gene lost 4 bases and the J gene lost 8 bases, with 12 bases spanning the gap. The CDR3 DNA reads as TGTGCCAGCAGCTCAAACAGGGTGCATGAGCAGTTCTTC. Protein product: CASSSNRVHEQFF.

This CDR3 reads CASSLSENSYNEQFF. DNA for the CDR3: TGTGCCAGCAGCTTATCGGAGAACTCCTACAATGAGCAGTTCTTC. The rearrangement links TRBV7-9 to TRBJ2-1; D unclear. The V gene's germline CDR1 is SEHNR and CDR2 FQNEAQ (reference sequence). V shed 2 bases and J shed 0 bases, with 8 bases lying between them. This CDR3 has 15 residues.

There are many counts of this clonotype. The germline gene is not matched at one end of the junction; a read error may be the cause. This chain connects TRBV12-3 or TRBV12-4 to TRBJ2-1, with 9 bases matching TRBD2. This CDR3 is built from 15 residues. CDR3 coding DNA: TGTGCCAGCAGCTTAGGGGCGGGAGGGCGGAATGAGCAGTTCTTC. Translation: CASSLGAGGRNEQFF.

The genes are TRBV28 and TRBJ2-7; D may be TRBD1 (5 bases). V lost 5 bases and J 9 bases, leaving 20 bases between the germline ends. Per germline, CDR1 MDHEN and CDR2 SYDVKM. This CDR3 region has 14 residues. The CDR3 here is CASSTPSDMSAQYV. As DNA, the CDR3 is TGTGCCAGCAGTACGCCCTCGGACATGAGTGCGCAGTACGTC.

As to this clonotype: An end of the junction does not agree with germline; a read error may underlie this. This chain joins TRBV28 and TRBJ1-2; 7 bases agree with TRBD1. The CDR3 covers 14 residues. Per germline, CDR1 MDHEN and CDR2 SYDVKM. CDR3 coding DNA: TGTGCCAGCAGTTCCGGCCCTAAGGGGGGACAGAACCTCTTC. Amino acid sequence: CASSSGPKGGQNLF.

This clonotype was seen a handful of times. The chain joins TRBV7-9 to TRBJ1-1; no clear D. The CDR3 extends over 12 amino acids. V was shortened by 8 bases and J by 1 base, with 8 bases between the two germline ends. The germline CDR1 and CDR2 sequences are SEHNR and FQNEAQ (reference sequence). The CDR3 DNA sequence: TGTGCCAGCCTCGCGAGGAACACTGAAGCTTTCTTT. It encodes CASLARNTEAFF. The full variable domain, completed using reference TRBV7-9 and TRBJ1-1, is DTGVSQNPRHKITKRGQNVTFRCDPISEHNRLYWYRQTLGQGPEFLTYFQNEAQLEKSRLLSDRFSAERPKGSFSTLEIQRTEQGDSAMYLCASLARNTEAFFGQGTRLTVV.

This clonotype showed up just once. The rearrangement uses TRBV24-1 and TRBJ2-1, with a weak D call TRBD2 (6 bases). Trimming shortened V by 5 bases and J by 0 bases, and 10 bases separated the two germline ends. This CDR3 has 15 amino acids. CDR1 KGHDR and CDR2 SFDVKD come from the germline V gene. The chain's CDR3 is CATSVRGSSYNEQFF. The CDR3 DNA reads as TGTGCCACCAGTGTCCGGGGGAGCTCCTACAATGAGCAGTTCTTC.

This rearrangement joins TRBV6-8 to TRBJ2-7; 8 bases agree with TRBD1. Per germline, CDR1 MNHGY and CDR2 SAAAGT. V lost 6 bases to trimming and J lost 6 bases; unmatched junction nucleotides: 4. The CDR3 is 12 amino acids. CDR3 region: CASSFGTGEQYV. CDR3 coding DNA: TGTGCCAGCAGCTTCGGGACAGGCGAGCAGTACGTC.

This clonotype has more than one count but fewer than ten. V is TRBV7-2 and J is TRBJ2-1; TRBD2 matches 7 bases. The junction had 16 bases not matched to a gene; V was cut back by 8 bases and J by 9 bases. The CDR3 runs 15 residues. Looked up from germline, CDR1 is SGHTA and CDR2 is FQGNSA. The CDR3 bases are TGTGCCAGCGCAAAGGAGGGGCGGGAGAACATTGAGCAGTTCTTC. Protein product: CASAKEGRENIEQFF.

The chain links TRBV7-3 to TRBJ2-7; D may be TRBD1 (5 bases). The germline V gene has CDR1 SGHTA and CDR2 FQGTGA. V lost 7 bases to trimming and J lost 12 bases, with 16 bases between them. The length of the CDR3 is 11 residues. The CDR3 region is CASTRQGTAYV. The CDR3, as DNA: TGTGCCAGCACTCGCCAGGGAACGGCGTACGTC.

The rearrangement links TRBV11-2 to TRBJ2-1; 7 bases are shared with TRBD2. This CDR3 region has 14 residues. Germline V gives CDR1 SGHAT, CDR2 FQNNGV. V trimming: 3 bases; J trimming: 8 bases; junction bases outside the gene matches: 7. The CDR3 DNA sequence: TGTGCCAGCAGCTTGGGGGGGGGTTACGATGAGCAGTTCTTC. Amino acids: CASSLGGGYDEQFF.

The J gene is TRBJ2-3, the V gene TRBV4-1; 7 bases align to TRBD1. CDR3 length: 16 residues. V lost 3 bases to trimming and J lost 5 bases; unmatched junction nucleotides: 11. CDR1 and CDR2 from the germline V gene are MGHRA and YSYEKL. The chain's CDR3 is CASSQAGTVFGDTQYF. For the CDR3, the DNA is TGCGCCAGCAGCCAGGCCGGGACAGTCTTTGGAGATACGCAGTATTTT.

V is TRBV4-1 and J is TRBJ2-3; D unresolved. The CDR3 has 14 residues. Germline CDR1 is MGHRA and CDR2 is YSYEKL. Trimming removed 1 base from V and 0 bases from J, with 5 bases in between. CDR3 region: CASSQVQSTDTQYF. In DNA form, the CDR3 reads TGCGCCAGCAGCCAAGTCCAGAGCACAGATACGCAGTATTTT.

The table lists this clonotype with many counts. The J gene is TRBJ1-3, the V gene TRBV7-8; 8 positions match TRBD1. Germline CDR1 SGHVS, CDR2 FQNEAQ. Germline trimming cut 3 bases from V and 3 bases from J; bases unmatched to any gene: 13. The CDR3 is 18 residues long. CDR3 residues: CASSFRDRKSLDGNTIYF. CDR3 nucleotide sequence: TGTGCCAGCAGCTTCCGGGACAGGAAATCTCTGGATGGAAACACCATATATTTT.

This clonotype has only a few counts. J is TRBJ2-1 and V is TRBV12-5, with 13 positions matching TRBD2. The CDR3 is made up of 18 amino acids. Losses at the gene ends were 0 bases for V and 2 bases for J; bases not matched to a gene: 4. The germline V gene encodes CDR1 LGHNT and CDR2 FRNRAP. CDR3 region: CASGLVLGTSGTYNEQFF. DNA for the CDR3: TGTGCTAGTGGTTTGGTACTCGGGACTAGCGGGACCTACAATGAGCAGTTCTTC.

This clonotype was seen a handful of times. V usage is TRBV7-2 and J usage is TRBJ1-1, with D unresolved. V was pared by 3 bases and J by 3 bases, with 11 bases between. The CDR3 contains 14 residues. Looked up from germline, CDR1 is SGHTA and CDR2 is FQGNSA. The CDR3 DNA sequence: TGTGCCAGCAGCTTCTCGCTGATGGACACTGAAGCTTTCTTT. Its protein is CASSFSLMDTEAFF.